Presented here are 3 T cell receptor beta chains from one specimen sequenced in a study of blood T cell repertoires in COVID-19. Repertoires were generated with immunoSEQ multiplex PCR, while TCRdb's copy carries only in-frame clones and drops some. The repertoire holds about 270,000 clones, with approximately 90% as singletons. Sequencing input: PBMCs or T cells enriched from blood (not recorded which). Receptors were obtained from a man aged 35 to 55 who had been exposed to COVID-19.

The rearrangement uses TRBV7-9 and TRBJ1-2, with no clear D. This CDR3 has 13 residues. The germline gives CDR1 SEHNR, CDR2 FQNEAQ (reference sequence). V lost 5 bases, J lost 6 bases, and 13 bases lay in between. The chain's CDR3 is CASSPGREHGYTF. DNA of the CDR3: TGTGCCAGCAGCCCCGGACGGGAGCATGGCTACACCTTC.

The CDR3 DNA is TGTGCCAGCAGTTATCAGGATTTCTACGAGCAGTACTTC. It is translated as CASSYQDFYEQYF. The J gene is TRBJ2-7, the V gene TRBV6-6; D remains unclear. V lost 3 bases and J lost 3, with 9 bases in between. In germline, CDR1 is MNHNY, CDR2 SVGAGI (reference sequence). This CDR3 region has 13 residues.

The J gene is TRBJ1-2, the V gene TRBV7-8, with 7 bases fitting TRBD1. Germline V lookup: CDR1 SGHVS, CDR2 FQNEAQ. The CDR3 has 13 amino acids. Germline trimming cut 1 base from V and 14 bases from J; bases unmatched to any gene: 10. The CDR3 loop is CASSLDGTVIGTF. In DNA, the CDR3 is TGTGCCAGCAGCTTAGACGGGACAGTAATAGGTACCTTC.